The 7 T cell receptor beta chains below come from one sample, sequenced in a study of neurological immune-mediated disorders. From the 5' RACE reads, TCRdb called clonotypes with MiXCR, one entry per CDR3 protein. The sample lists approximately 66,000 distinct CDR3 sequences, under 3.5% occurring once. What was sequenced was PBMCs. Receptors were obtained from a man aged 35 to 55 with multiple sclerosis.

This chain uses TRBV19 with TRBJ1-6, with 9 bases lining up with TRBD1. J gave up 8 bases and V 7 bases, and 6 bases lay outside the gene matches. Germline loops: CDR1 LNHDA, CDR2 SQIVND (reference sequence). This CDR3 is built from 14 residues. The CDR3 is CASTRTGADSPLHF. The CDR3 DNA is TGTGCCAGTACCCGGACAGGGGCGGATTCACCCCTCCACTTT.

This clonotype was counted ten times or more. The genes are TRBV5-1 and TRBJ2-3; TRBD2 matches 8 bases. The germline CDR1 and CDR2 sequences are SGHRS and YFSETQ. This CDR3 is 15 amino acids long. V lost 4 bases and J lost 2; bases outside the gene matches: 6. The CDR3 DNA follows: TGCGCCAGCAGCGGCGGGGGGCCCGTCACAGATACGCAGTATTTT. This encodes CASSGGGPVTDTQYF.

This clonotype has only a few counts. This sequence joins TRBV5-1 and TRBJ1-2; D remains unclear. The germline V gene encodes CDR1 SGHRS and CDR2 YFSETQ. The V and J ends lost 4 bases and 4 bases respectively, with 14 bases between them. The CDR3 contains 14 residues. As DNA, the CDR3 is TGCGCCAGCAGCCACCCAGACACCGCCTATGGCTACACCTTC. Residues: CASSHPDTAYGYTF.

This clonotype was detected ten times or more. The J gene is TRBJ2-5, the V gene TRBV20-1, with 11 bases fitting TRBD2. The CDR3 covers 17 residues. Germline V gene lookup returns CDR1 DFQATT and CDR2 SNEGSKA (reference sequence). Germline trimming cut 6 bases from V and 2 bases from J; bases unmatched to any gene: 14. The CDR3 is CSADPSLAGGPQETQYF. For the CDR3, the DNA is TGCAGTGCGGACCCCTCGCTAGCGGGGGGCCCTCAAGAGACCCAGTACTTC.

This clonotype has a handful of counts. The rearrangement joins TRBV13 to TRBJ2-6; D is unclear. Germline CDR1 reads PRHDT; CDR2 reads FYEKMQ (reference sequence). The CDR3 covers 15 residues. V lost 4 bases and J 2 bases, leaving 9 bases between the germline ends. The CDR3 DNA is TGTGCCAGCAGCTATCTGATCACTGGGGCCAACGTCCTGACTTTC. Protein product: CASSYLITGANVLTF.

This clonotype was observed many times. The V gene is TRBV6-5, the J gene TRBJ1-2; D may be TRBD1 (5 bases). Between the trimmed V and J ends, which lost 6 bases and 5 bases, there was a span of 19 bases. The germline gives CDR1 MNHEY, CDR2 SVGAGI. The CDR3 is made up of 15 amino acids. The CDR3 nucleotides are TGTGCCAGCAGCCTCCAACCGGGGGGTCGTTATGGCTACACCTTC. Translating it yields CASSLQPGGRYGYTF.

In this sample, this clonotype turned up many times. The chain employs TRBV15 and TRBJ2-5, with 8 bases that match TRBD1. J lost 5 bases, V lost 2 bases, and 13 bases had no gene match. This CDR3 is built from 17 residues. Germline CDR1 LNHNV, CDR2 YYDKDF (reference sequence). The CDR3 reads CATSRQDRGLSGETQYF. As DNA, the CDR3 is TGTGCCACCAGCAGACAAGACAGGGGTCTATCAGGGGAGACCCAGTACTTC.